Listed below are T cell receptor beta chains from one sample, sequenced in a study of blood T cells in healthy people across ages. TCRdb reprocessed the 5' RACE reads via MiXCR and lists one record per CDR3 protein. The sample holds 350,000 to 450,000 distinct CDR3 sequences, about 52% seen once. Sequenced material: blood. The receptors here all came from a man between 60 and 75 years old in good health. Both conserved end residues are part of each CDR3. D genes are given only for firm matches. Clone size appears in some rows only: once, few, many, or a class for an expanded clone.

V gene: TRBV20-1
J gene: TRBJ2-4
clone size: few
D gene: .
CDR3 protein: CSADGTLETKNIQYF
CDR3 DNA: TGCAGTGCTGACGGGACCCTAGAAACCAAAAACATTCAGTACTTC

V gene: TRBV20-1
J gene: TRBJ2-3
clone size: .
D gene: TRBD2
CDR3 protein: CSARTVAGAGGTDTQYF
CDR3 DNA: TGCAGTGCTAGAACGGTAGCGGGAGCTGGTGGCACAGATACGCAGTATTTT

V gene: TRBV6-5
J gene: TRBJ2-7
clone size: .
D gene: .
CDR3 protein: CASRRTSTANEQYF
CDR3 DNA: TGTGCCAGCCGAAGGACCTCGACAGCCAATGAGCAGTACTTC

V gene: TRBV20-1
J gene: TRBJ2-5
clone size: .
D gene: .
CDR3 protein: CSAPPGQRETQYF
CDR3 DNA: TGCAGTGCCCCCCCGGGCCAGAGAGAGACCCAGTACTTC

V gene: TRBV10-3
J gene: TRBJ1-2
clone size: few
D gene: .
CDR3 protein: CAISRDLNYGYTF
CDR3 DNA: TGTGCCATCAGCCGGGACCTCAACTATGGCTACACCTTC

V gene: TRBV28
J gene: TRBJ2-1
clone size: .
D gene: TRBD1
CDR3 protein: CASLGQTPGGEQFF
CDR3 DNA: TGTGCCAGCCTGGGACAGACCCCAGGGGGTGAGCAGTTCTTC

V gene: TRBV4-3
J gene: TRBJ2-1
clone size: .
D gene: .
CDR3 protein: CASSVRGGDEQFF
CDR3 DNA: TGCGCCAGCAGCGTTCGAGGGGGGGATGAGCAGTTCTTC

V gene: TRBV20-1
J gene: TRBJ2-7
clone size: .
D gene: .
CDR3 protein: CSAHRQSSSYEQYF
CDR3 DNA: TGCAGTGCCCATCGACAGTCAAGCTCCTACGAGCAGTACTTC

V gene: TRBV27
J gene: TRBJ2-6
clone size: few
D gene: .
CDR3 protein: CASSTLGANVLTF
CDR3 DNA: TGTGCCAGCAGTACCCTTGGGGCCAACGTCCTGACTTTC

V gene: TRBV5-1
J gene: TRBJ2-6
clone size: once
D gene: .
CDR3 protein: CASSPGGGVYSGANVLTF
CDR3 DNA: TGCGCCAGCAGCCCGGGGGGCGGAGTTTACTCTGGGGCCAACGTCCTGACTTTC

V gene: TRBV30
J gene: TRBJ2-6
clone size: .
D gene: .
CDR3 protein: CAWSETSGANVLTF
CDR3 DNA: TGTGCCTGGAGTGAGACATCCGGGGCCAACGTCCTGACTTTC

V gene: TRBV7-2
J gene: TRBJ2-3
clone size: .
D gene: TRBD2
CDR3 protein: CASSSPGLAVYTMDTQYF
CDR3 DNA: TGTGCCAGCAGCTCGCCGGGACTAGCGGTTTATACCATGGATACGCAGTATTTT

V gene: TRBV2
J gene: TRBJ2-1
clone size: .
D gene: .
CDR3 protein: CASISESSYNEQFF
CDR3 DNA: TGTGCCAGCATAAGCGAGAGCTCCTACAATGAGCAGTTCTTC

V gene: TRBV6-5
J gene: TRBJ2-7
clone size: .
D gene: TRBD1
CDR3 protein: CASSYRPTGVSGYEQYF
CDR3 DNA: TGTGCCAGCAGTTACCGCCCGACAGGGGTCTCCGGGTACGAGCAGTACTTC

V gene: TRBV20-1
J gene: TRBJ2-1
clone size: .
D gene: TRBD2
CDR3 protein: CSAPGTGGSRSYNEQFF
CDR3 DNA: TGCAGTGCCCCCGGGACTGGCGGGAGTCGGTCCTACAATGAGCAGTTCTTC

V gene: TRBV29-1
J gene: TRBJ2-3
clone size: few
D gene: TRBD2
CDR3 protein: CSVEDLLGLAGGSSTDTQYF
CDR3 DNA: TGCAGCGTTGAAGATCTTCTGGGGCTAGCGGGAGGGTCCTCCACAGATACGCAGTATTTT

V gene: TRBV12-3/TRBV12-4
J gene: TRBJ2-5
clone size: .
D gene: TRBD2
CDR3 protein: CASSFESGVYQETQYF
CDR3 DNA: TGTGCCAGCAGTTTTGAGAGCGGGGTGTACCAAGAGACCCAGTACTTC

V gene: TRBV4-2
J gene: TRBJ2-7
clone size: .
D gene: TRBD1
CDR3 protein: CASSQVRRDRTYEQYF
CDR3 DNA: TGTGCCAGCAGCCAAGTCCGCCGGGACAGGACCTACGAGCAGTACTTC

V gene: TRBV28
J gene: TRBJ1-2
clone size: few
D gene: .
CDR3 protein: CASSLLTANYGYTF
CDR3 DNA: TGTGCCAGCAGTCTCTTGACAGCTAACTATGGCTACACCTTC

V gene: TRBV7-2
J gene: TRBJ2-2
clone size: .
D gene: TRBD2
CDR3 protein: CASSVGLAGVTNTGELFF
CDR3 DNA: TGTGCCAGCAGCGTAGGATTAGCGGGGGTAACGAACACCGGGGAGCTGTTTTTT

V gene: TRBV29-1
J gene: TRBJ2-4
clone size: many
D gene: TRBD1
CDR3 protein: CSAAPGQGVAKNIQYF
CDR3 DNA: TGCAGCGCCGCCCCGGGACAGGGGGTAGCCAAAAACATTCAGTACTTC

V gene: TRBV14
J gene: TRBJ2-7
clone size: .
D gene: .
CDR3 protein: CASSQVPQGEQYF
CDR3 DNA: TGTGCCAGCAGCCAAGTCCCCCAAGGCGAGCAGTACTTC

V gene: TRBV5-1
J gene: TRBJ2-1
clone size: .
D gene: TRBD2
CDR3 protein: CASSSRLAAYNEQFF
CDR3 DNA: TGCGCCAGCAGCTCCCGACTAGCAGCCTACAATGAGCAGTTCTTC

V gene: TRBV10-2
J gene: TRBJ2-7
clone size: .
D gene: .
CDR3 protein: CASSDSRPLSYEQYF
CDR3 DNA: TGCGCCAGCAGTGACTCGCGCCCGTTGTCCTACGAGCAGTACTTC

V gene: TRBV18
J gene: TRBJ2-7
clone size: few
D gene: .
CDR3 protein: CASSPRVRRNNEQYF
CDR3 DNA: TGTGCCAGCTCACCGAGGGTCCGTCGTAATAACGAGCAGTACTTC

V gene: TRBV6-5
J gene: TRBJ2-3
clone size: few
D gene: .
CDR3 protein: CASSYSRVTPDTQYF
CDR3 DNA: TGTGCCAGCAGTTACTCGCGTGTCACTCCAGATACGCAGTATTTT

V gene: TRBV7-6
J gene: TRBJ2-2
clone size: .
D gene: TRBD1
CDR3 protein: CASRRTGVTGELFF
CDR3 DNA: TGTGCCAGCAGACGGACAGGGGTTACCGGGGAGCTGTTTTTT

V gene: TRBV7-2
J gene: TRBJ2-1
clone size: few
D gene: .
CDR3 protein: CASSFSQGTYNEQFF
CDR3 DNA: TGTGCCAGCAGCTTCTCCCAGGGCACTTACAATGAGCAGTTCTTC

V gene: TRBV29-1
J gene: TRBJ1-1
clone size: .
D gene: .
CDR3 protein: CSVEEMTDLAFF
CDR3 DNA: TGCAGCGTTGAAGAGATGACAGACTTGGCTTTCTTT